The clone carrying this T cell receptor beta chain was seen only once. The data were obtained in a study of blood T cell repertoires in COVID-19. Study-wide context: Sites in the United States, Italy and Spain provided acute and convalescent COVID-19 samples.

Original data processing: Quantification of nucleated cells was approximated via reference gene primer amplification. Data came from immunoSEQ multiplex PCR; TCRdb stores just in-frame clones and leaves some out. The V and J calls and clone size were taken over from that table, and D and trimming were inferred from the DNA. The sample has roughly 400,000 clones, approximately 88% seen once. Germline assignment: CDR1 MNHEY and CDR2 SMNVEV (reference sequence). The ends lost 4 bases at V and 6 bases at J; junction bases unmatched: 8. CDR3 length equals 14 residues. The receptor comes from a woman between 35 and 50 years old with acute COVID-19. Sequenced material: PBMCs or T cells enriched from blood (not recorded which). This rearrangement joins TRBV27 to TRBJ2-7, with 8 positions matching TRBD1. CDR3 region: CASSWGHRGTEQYF. The CDR3 DNA sequence: TGTGCCAGCAGTTGGGGTCACAGGGGGACCGAGCAGTACTTC.